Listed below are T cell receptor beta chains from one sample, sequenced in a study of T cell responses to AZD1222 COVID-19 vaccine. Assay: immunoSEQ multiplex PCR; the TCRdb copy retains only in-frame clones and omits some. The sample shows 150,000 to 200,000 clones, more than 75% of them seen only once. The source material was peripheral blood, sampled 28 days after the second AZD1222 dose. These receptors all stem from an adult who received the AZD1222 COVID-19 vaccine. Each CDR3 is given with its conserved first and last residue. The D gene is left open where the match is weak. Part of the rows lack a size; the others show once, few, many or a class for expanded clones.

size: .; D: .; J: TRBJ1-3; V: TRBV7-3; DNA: TGTGCCAGCAGCCCAGTTAGTACTGGAAACACCATATATTTT; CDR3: CASSPVSTGNTIYF
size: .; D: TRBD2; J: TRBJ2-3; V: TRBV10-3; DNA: TGTGCCATCGGGGAAGGACTAGCGGATACAGATACGCAGTATTTT; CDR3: CAIGEGLADTDTQYF
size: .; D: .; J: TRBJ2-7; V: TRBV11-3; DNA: TGTGCCAGCAGCTTAGGGGGGACGGCGAGGAGCGAGCAGTACTTC; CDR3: CASSLGGTARSEQYF
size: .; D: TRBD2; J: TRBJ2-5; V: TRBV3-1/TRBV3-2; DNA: TGTGCCAGCAGCCCGACTAGCGGGACAGAGACCCAGTACTTC; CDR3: CASSPTSGTETQYF
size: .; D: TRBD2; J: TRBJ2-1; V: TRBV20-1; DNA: TGCAGTGCTAGGGGGACTAGCGGCCAGTTCTTC; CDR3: CSARGTSGQFF
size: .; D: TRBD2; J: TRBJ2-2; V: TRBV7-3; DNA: TGTGCCAGCAGACGACAGGGCGGGAGGGACACCGGGGAGCTGTTTTTT; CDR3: CASRRQGGRDTGELFF
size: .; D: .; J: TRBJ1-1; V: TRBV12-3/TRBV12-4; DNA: TGTGCCAGCAGTTTAGCGAAAGTCACTGAAGCTTTCTTT; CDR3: CASSLAKVTEAFF
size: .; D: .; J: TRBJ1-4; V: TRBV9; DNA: TGTGCCAGCAGCGTAACCTCGACAACTAATGAAAAACTGTTTTTT; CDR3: CASSVTSTTNEKLFF
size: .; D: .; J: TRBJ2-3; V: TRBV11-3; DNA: TGTGCCAGCAGCCTAAGTGACCTGCGGGATACGCAGTATTTT; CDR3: CASSLSDLRDTQYF
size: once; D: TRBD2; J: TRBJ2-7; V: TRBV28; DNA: TGTGCCAGTCTCGAGCGGGAGGCCACCTACGAGCAGTACTTC; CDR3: CASLEREATYEQYF
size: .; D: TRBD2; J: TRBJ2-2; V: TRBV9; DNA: TGTGCCAGCAGCCCCGGGGGGGGGCTAGTGGACACCGGGGAGCTGTTTTTT; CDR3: CASSPGGGLVDTGELFF
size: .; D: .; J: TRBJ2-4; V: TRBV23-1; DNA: TGCGCCAGCAGTCAATCGGCATTGGGGCGGGGAATAGCCAAAAACATTCAGTACTTC; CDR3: CASSQSALGRGIAKNIQYF
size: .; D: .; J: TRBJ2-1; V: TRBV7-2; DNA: TGTGCCAGCAGCTTGGGAAAGGGACCACGGACCCACAATGAGCAGTTCTTC; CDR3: CASSLGKGPRTHNEQFF
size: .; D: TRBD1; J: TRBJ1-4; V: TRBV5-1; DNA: TGCGCCAGCAGCTCCCGACAGGGAACCACTAATGAAAAACTGTTTTTT; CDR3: CASSSRQGTTNEKLFF
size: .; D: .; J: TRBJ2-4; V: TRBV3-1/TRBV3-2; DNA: TGTGCCAGCAGCCGGGATGGGTTCAACATTCAGTACTTC; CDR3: CASSRDGFNIQYF
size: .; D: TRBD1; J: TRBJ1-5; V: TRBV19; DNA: TGTGCCAGTAGTACCACAGGGGACAATCAGCCCCAGCATTTT; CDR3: CASSTTGDNQPQHF
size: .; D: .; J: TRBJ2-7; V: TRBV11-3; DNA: TGTGCCAGCAGCTTAGACTTTTCGCCATCCTACGAGCAGTACTTC; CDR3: CASSLDFSPSYEQYF
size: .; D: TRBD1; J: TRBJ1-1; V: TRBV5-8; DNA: TGTGCCAGCAGCTTGGTACAGGGGTTAACGAACACTGAAGCTTTCTTT; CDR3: CASSLVQGLTNTEAFF
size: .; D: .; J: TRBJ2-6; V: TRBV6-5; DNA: TGTGCCAGCAGTTACGGGGTAGCGGGGGCCAACGTCCTGACTTTC; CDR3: CASSYGVAGANVLTF
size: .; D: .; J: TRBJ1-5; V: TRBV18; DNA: TGTGCCAGCTCACCCTGGGACAGCAATCAGCCCCAGCATTTT; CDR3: CASSPWDSNQPQHF
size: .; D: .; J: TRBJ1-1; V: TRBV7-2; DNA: TGTGCCAGCAGCACGGGACTCAGGAACACTGAAGCTTTCTTT; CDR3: CASSTGLRNTEAFF
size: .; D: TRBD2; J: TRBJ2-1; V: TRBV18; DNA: TGTGCCAGCTCTCCGACCTACAGCGGGAGGGCCGAAGACCTGTTCTTC; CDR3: CASSPTYSGRAEDLFF
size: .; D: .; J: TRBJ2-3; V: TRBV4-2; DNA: TGTGCCAGCAGCCAAATTGACAGGTCCGGGGGTACGCAGTATTTT; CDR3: CASSQIDRSGGTQYF
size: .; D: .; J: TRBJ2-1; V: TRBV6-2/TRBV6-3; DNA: TGTGCCAGCAGTTACTCGAGCCGAGGGGGGAATGAGCAGTTCTTC; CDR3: CASSYSSRGGNEQFF
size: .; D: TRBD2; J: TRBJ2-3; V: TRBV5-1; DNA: TGCGCCAGCAGCGCGGGACTAGCGACCCACACAGATACGCAGTATTTT; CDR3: CASSAGLATHTDTQYF
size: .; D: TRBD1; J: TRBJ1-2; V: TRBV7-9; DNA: TGTGCCAGCAGCTTATCAGGGGGCTATGGCTACACCTTC; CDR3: CASSLSGGYGYTF
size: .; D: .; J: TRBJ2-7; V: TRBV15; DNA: TGTGCCACCAGCAGAGATTCGGAGGTCTCCTACGAGCAGTACTTC; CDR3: CATSRDSEVSYEQYF
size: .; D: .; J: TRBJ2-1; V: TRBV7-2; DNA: TGTGCCAGCAGGACAGGGAGGAGCGGGTCCTACAATGAGCAGTTCTTC; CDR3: CASRTGRSGSYNEQFF
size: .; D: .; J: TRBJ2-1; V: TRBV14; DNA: TGTGCCAGCAGCCAAGTGCGAGGCAATGAGCAGTTCTTC; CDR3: CASSQVRGNEQFF
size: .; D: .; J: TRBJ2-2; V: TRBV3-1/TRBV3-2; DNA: TGTGCCAGCAGCCAAAGGGGGGGCATGGACACCGGGGAGCTGTTTTTT; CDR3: CASSQRGGMDTGELFF
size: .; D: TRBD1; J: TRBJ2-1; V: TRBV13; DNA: TGTGCCAGCAGCGGCCGGGACAGCCCTTACAATGAGCAGTTCTTC; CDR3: CASSGRDSPYNEQFF
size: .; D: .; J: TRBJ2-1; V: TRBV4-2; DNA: TGTGCCAGCAGCCCAACTTGGCAGGGGATTCCCTACAATGAGCAGTTCTTC; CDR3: CASSPTWQGIPYNEQFF
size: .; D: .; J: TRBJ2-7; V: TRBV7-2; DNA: TGTGCCAGCAGCTCCACTGGGGGCTACGAGCAGTACTTC; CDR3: CASSSTGGYEQYF
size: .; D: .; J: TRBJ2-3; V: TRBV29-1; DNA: TGCAGCGGCGGGACGGCTAGCACAGATACGCAGTATTTT; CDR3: CSGGTASTDTQYF
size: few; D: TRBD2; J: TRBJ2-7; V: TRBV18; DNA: TGTGCCAGCTCACCGGGACTAGCGGGTGGAGAGCAGTACTTC; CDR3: CASSPGLAGGEQYF
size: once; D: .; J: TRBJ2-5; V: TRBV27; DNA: TGTGCCAGCAGTCCCGGCCGGGGAGCGGAGACCCAGTACTTC; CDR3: CASSPGRGAETQYF
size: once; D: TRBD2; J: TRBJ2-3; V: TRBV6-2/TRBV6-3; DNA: TGTGCCAGCAGCCGCCAGACTAGCGGCACAGATACGCAGTATTTT; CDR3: CASSRQTSGTDTQYF
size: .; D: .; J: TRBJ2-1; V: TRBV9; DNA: TGTGCCAGCAGCCCAAGAGGACTGGCATCCTACAATGAGCAGTTCTTC; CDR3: CASSPRGLASYNEQFF
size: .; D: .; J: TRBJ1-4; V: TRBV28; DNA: TGTGCCAGCAGGTCGGACAAGGGGGGTGTGATTGAAAAACTGTTTTTT; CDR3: CASRSDKGGVIEKLFF
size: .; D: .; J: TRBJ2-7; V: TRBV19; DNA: TGTGCCAGTTCAGACAGGTACGCCTACGAGCAGTACTTC; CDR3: CASSDRYAYEQYF
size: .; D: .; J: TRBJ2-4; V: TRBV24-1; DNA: TGTGCCACCAGTGATTTGATGACAGCGGCCAAAAACATTCAGTACTTC; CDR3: CATSDLMTAAKNIQYF
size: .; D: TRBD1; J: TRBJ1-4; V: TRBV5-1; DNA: TGCGCCAGCAGCCGGACAGGGGATGAAAAACTGTTTTTT; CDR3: CASSRTGDEKLFF
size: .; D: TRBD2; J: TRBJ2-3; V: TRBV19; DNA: TGTGCCAGTAGTATACGGGGGGGCCGCACAGATACGCAGTATTTT; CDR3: CASSIRGGRTDTQYF
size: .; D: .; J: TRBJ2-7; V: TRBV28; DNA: TGTGCCAGCAGTTTCCTCGGGTCCAGCTCCTACGAGCAGTACTTC; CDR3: CASSFLGSSSYEQYF
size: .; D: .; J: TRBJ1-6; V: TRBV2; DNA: TGTGCCAGTCAAGCCAGCAGGGAGCAAAATTCACCCCTCCACTTT; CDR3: CASQASREQNSPLHF
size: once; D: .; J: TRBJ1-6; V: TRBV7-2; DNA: TGTGCCAGCAGCGGCCGCGTGGTATCACCCCTCCACTTT; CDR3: CASSGRVVSPLHF